This T cell receptor beta chain emerged from a study of Ad26.COV2.S vaccination and SARS-CoV-2 variants. On the study more broadly: Ad26.COV2.S given intramuscularly, once or twice 56 days apart.

For this clone: The antigen is not known.

Assay used: immunoSEQ multiplex PCR; TCRdb lists only in-frame clones, some missing. The sample yields roughly 350,000 clones, around 86% seen once. Documented treatment: around 19 received Ad26.COV2.S at low or high dose, single or two shots; 5 received placebo; per-sample allocation not given. Specimens were obtained on day 63 following the first vaccine or placebo injection. The administered vaccine (an Ad26 vector) expressed Wuhan-strain SARS-CoV-2 spike. Germline CDR1 SGHVS, CDR2 FNYEAQ. With V trimmed by 5 bases and J by 6 bases, 4 bases remained unmatched. This CDR3 contains 12 residues. General study results and limits: There was a possibility that the TCR breadth and depth analyses underestimated total T cell responses. People who got the vaccine or the placebo had similar non-spike TCR breadth.

The receptor's source is a person aged 18-60 years who received the Ad26.COV2.S COVID-19 vaccine or a placebo. This chain uses TRBV7-6 with TRBJ2-7, with TRBD1 identical over 7 bases. Material: peripheral blood, obtained in a trial of Ad26.COV2.S vaccine versus placebo. The CDR3 reads CASSRDSGEQYF. The CDR3 bases are TGTGCCAGCAGCCGGGACAGTGGCGAGCAGTACTTC.